The 21 T cell receptor beta chains given below trace back to one sample, sequenced in a study of response to subunit inactivated influenza vaccine. TCRdb redid the calling of the RT-PCR reads with MiXCR, one entry per CDR3 protein. The table lists some 500,000 distinct CDR3 sequences, approximately 17% of them singletons. The sequencing used CD4+ T cells sorted from PBMCs, collected roughly 24 months after vaccination. The receptors come from a man aged 50 to 69 who received an inactivated influenza vaccine.

The V gene is TRBV12-3 or TRBV12-4, the J gene TRBJ2-4, with a weak D call TRBD2 (6 bases). V dropped 0 bases and J dropped 3 bases, with 15 bases sitting between them. This CDR3 has 17 amino acids. Here the CDR3 reads CASSLASGPGGKNIQYF. As DNA, the CDR3 is TGTGCCAGCAGTTTAGCTTCGGGCCCCGGGGGCAAAAACATTCAGTACTTC.

This clonotype was picked up a small number of times. The V and J genes are TRBV6-4 and TRBJ2-1, with 7 bases that match TRBD1. CDR1 and CDR2 from the germline V gene are MRHNA and SNTAGT. J gave up 9 bases and V 6 bases, and 8 bases lay outside the gene matches. The CDR3 is 13 amino acids. CDR3 in amino acids: CASSIDREREQFF. The CDR3, as DNA: TGTGCCAGCAGCATTGACAGGGAGCGTGAGCAGTTCTTC.

The V call is TRBV7-9, the J call TRBJ1-1, with D possibly being TRBD1 (6 bases). The CDR3 length is 15 residues. Germline CDR1 reads SEHNR; CDR2 reads FQNEAQ (reference sequence). Trimming took off 5 bases at V and 5 bases at J, with 18 bases between the two ends. In DNA form, the CDR3 reads TGTGCCAGCAGCCGCCTGGCGGCAGGGGAGACTGAAGCTTTCTTT. Its translation is CASSRLAAGETEAFF.

There are a few counts of this clonotype. The rearrangement uses TRBV3-1 and TRBJ1-4; D gene uncertain. Trimming pared 10 bases from V and 7 bases from J, leaving 10 bases between. CDR1 is LGHDT, CDR2 YNNKEL, per germline (reference sequence). The CDR3 covers 11 residues. CDR3 DNA sequence: TGTGCCACTGAGCGAGGTGAAAAACTGTTTTTT. It encodes CATERGEKLFF.

The rearrangement uses TRBV3-1 and TRBJ1-2; the D gene is possibly TRBD1 (5 bases). The germline gives CDR1 LGHDT, CDR2 YNNKEL (reference sequence). V lost 4 bases and J 5 bases, leaving 14 bases between the germline ends. CDR3 size: 14 residues. Here the CDR3 DNA reads TGTGCCAGCAGCCTTGGGACGGTCCCTTATGGCTACACCTTC. Translated, it gives CASSLGTVPYGYTF. Full variable domain (remainder filled in from reference TRBV3-1 and TRBJ1-2): DTAVSQTPKYLVTQMGNDKSIKCEQNLGHDTMYWYKQDSKKFLKIMFSYNNKELIINETVPNRFSPKSPDKAHLNLHINSLELGDSAVYFCASSLGTVPYGYTFGSGTRLTVV.

This clonotype has only a few counts. The V and J genes are TRBV5-1 and TRBJ2-2; D might be TRBD1 (6 bases). V lost 3 bases to trimming and J lost 5 bases, with 17 bases between them. The CDR3 is made up of 16 amino acids. Germline CDR1 reads SGHRS; CDR2 reads YFSETQ. The CDR3, as DNA: TGCGCCAGCAGCTCCACGTCGACAGGTTATACCGGGGAGCTGTTTTTT. This translates into CASSSTSTGYTGELFF. Variable domain in full (rest from reference TRBV5-1 and TRBJ2-2): KAGVTQTPRYLIKTRGQQVTLSCSPISGHRSVSWYQQTPGQGLQFLFEYFSETQRNKGNFPGRFSGRQFSNSRSEMNVSTLELGDSALYLCASSSTSTGYTGELFFGEGSRLTVL.

As DNA, the CDR3 is TGCGCCAGCACTAATTCGGGATTAAACACCGGGGAGCTGTTTTTT. Protein sequence: CASTNSGLNTGELFF. The V gene is TRBV5-1, the J gene TRBJ2-2; D might be TRBD2 (5 bases). The germline CDR1 and CDR2 sequences are SGHRS and YFSETQ. The CDR3 extends over 15 amino acids. V lost 6 bases and J lost 2, with 14 bases in between.

The chain is built from TRBV3-1 and TRBJ2-3; D gene unclear. Germline CDR1 is LGHDT and CDR2 is YNNKEL (reference sequence). This CDR3 region has 13 residues. Trimming took off 1 base at V and 4 bases at J, with 6 bases between the two ends. The CDR3 region is CASSQVSPDTQYF. DNA for the CDR3: TGTGCCAGCAGCCAAGTGTCCCCAGATACGCAGTATTTT.

V gene TRBV12-3 or TRBV12-4 combines with J gene TRBJ2-1; D may be TRBD1 or TRBD2 (6 bases each). The CDR3 runs to 11 residues. Trimming took 7 bases from V and 11 from J, leaving 12 bases between them. The CDR3 nucleotides are TGTGCCAGCACCTGGGGGGCACAGCAGTTCTTC. Protein: CASTWGAQQFF.

This clonotype has at least ten counts. CDR3 region: CASSLGFKNEKLFF. For the CDR3, the DNA is TGTGCCAGCAGCTTGGGGTTTAAGAATGAAAAACTGTTTTTT. V is TRBV11-2 and J is TRBJ1-4; no reliable D call. Trimming left V 3 bases short and J 5 bases short, with 10 bases between. This CDR3 is built from 14 residues. The germline gives CDR1 SGHAT, CDR2 FQNNGV.

The V and J genes are TRBV7-9 and TRBJ2-5, with D perhaps matching TRBD2 (6 bases). The length of the CDR3 is 14 residues. From germline, CDR1 is SEHNR and CDR2 FQNEAQ (reference sequence). The V and J ends lost 1 base and 2 bases respectively, with 8 bases between them. The CDR3 reads CASSLEGLQETQYF. In DNA form, the CDR3 reads TGTGCCAGCAGCTTAGAGGGACTTCAAGAGACCCAGTACTTC.

This clonotype occurred a few times. The chain recombines TRBV4-2 with TRBJ2-5; the match to TRBD2 covers 11 bases. Trimming took 4 bases from V and 4 from J; bases not matched to a gene: 5. The CDR3 sequence is 15 residues long. Germline V lookup: CDR1 LGHNA, CDR2 YNFKEQ. The DNA of the CDR3 is TGTGCCAGCAGCCCGACTAGCGGGGCGACAGAGACCCAGTACTTC. It encodes CASSPTSGATETQYF.

This clonotype appeared a few times. This chain joins TRBV20-1 and TRBJ2-7, with D unresolved. The germline V and J ends were trimmed by 6 bases and 3 bases, with 15 bases remaining between them. This CDR3 is built from 13 residues. The germline V gene encodes CDR1 DFQATT and CDR2 SNEGSKA (reference sequence). The CDR3, as DNA: TGCAGTGCCCCTGGGATTAGGGACTACGAGCAGTACTTC. The encoded protein is CSAPGIRDYEQYF.

CDR3 DNA: TGCGCCAGCAGCCAAGTCCCCGGTGGACAGGGATTAGCCAAAAACATTCAGTACTTC. Residues: CASSQVPGGQGLAKNIQYF. The V gene is TRBV4-3, the J gene TRBJ2-4; TRBD1 matches at 8 bases. The CDR3 length is 19 residues. CDR1 is LGHNA and CDR2 is YSLEER in the germline V gene. V lost 1 base, J lost 0 bases, and 11 bases stayed unmatched.

V is TRBV20-1 and J is TRBJ2-7; D uncertain. In germline, CDR1 is DFQATT, CDR2 SNEGSKA (reference sequence). V lost 3 bases, J lost 1 base, and 7 bases lay in between. This CDR3 comprises 12 residues. CDR3 sequence reads: CSASSGSYEQYF. The CDR3 region has the DNA TGCAGTGCTAGCTCCGGGTCCTACGAGCAGTACTTC.

This rearrangement joins TRBV7-2 to TRBJ2-3; 8 bases match TRBD2. Looked up from germline, CDR1 is SGHTA and CDR2 is FQGNSA. The V gene end was trimmed by 1 base and the J gene end by 8 bases; junction bases not matched to a gene: 8. This CDR3 is 15 amino acids long. The CDR3 bases are TGTGCCAGCAGCTTAGTCCACAGCGGGGGCCCTACGCAGTATTTT. Translating it yields CASSLVHSGGPTQYF.

The CDR3 sequence is CASRPRRASTDTQYF. In DNA, the CDR3 is TGTGCCAGCAGACCACGCCGGGCCTCCACAGATACGCAGTATTTT. V usage is TRBV6-2 or TRBV6-3 and J usage is TRBJ2-3; D remains ambiguous. CDR1 is MNHEY, CDR2 SVGEGT, per germline. CDR3 length: 15 residues. Trimming took 6 bases from V and 2 from J, leaving 15 bases between them.

This clonotype was observed a few times. The chain carries TRBV12-3 or TRBV12-4 and TRBJ2-7; D tentatively reads TRBD1 or TRBD2 (5 bases each). There are 13 residues in the CDR3. V lost 5 bases to trimming and J lost 6 bases, with 14 bases between them. The DNA for the CDR3 is TGTGCCAGCAGTCCGGGACCTCTTGCCGAGCAGTACTTC. Encoded protein: CASSPGPLAEQYF.

This clonotype was counted only a few times. This chain uses TRBV28 with TRBJ2-7; tentatively, D is TRBD1 (5 bases). V gave up 5 bases and J gave up 6 bases, with 14 bases separating them. Germline V gives CDR1 MDHEN, CDR2 SYDVKM. The CDR3 is made up of 13 amino acids. The CDR3 protein is CASSLPQRGEQYF. For the CDR3, the DNA is TGTGCCAGCAGTCTCCCCCAAAGGGGCGAGCAGTACTTC.

This clonotype was seen once. This rearrangement joins TRBV20-1 to TRBJ2-5, with 12 positions matching TRBD2. Unmatched junction bases numbered 8, after V lost 2 bases and J lost 4 bases. This CDR3 is built from 16 residues. From germline, CDR1 is DFQATT and CDR2 SNEGSKA (reference sequence). The CDR3 bases are TGCAGTGCTAGAAACCTAGCGGGGGGGTGGAGAGAGACCCAGTACTTC. This translates into CSARNLAGGWRETQYF.

V usage is TRBV4-2 and J usage is TRBJ2-3, with D tentatively TRBD2 (5 bases). This CDR3 has 18 amino acids. The germline V gene encodes CDR1 LGHNA and CDR2 YNFKEQ. V was clipped by 4 bases and J by 0 bases, with 20 bases between them. The CDR3 nucleotides read TGTGCCAGCAGCCCTCGCGGGCAGGTGGGAGCTAGCACAGATACGCAGTATTTT. Translated: CASSPRGQVGASTDTQYF.